The source of this T cell receptor beta chain is a study of regulatory T cells in long-lasting Graves disease. Construction of TCR beta libraries relied on iRepertoire HTBI primers and on Arm-PCR targeting CDR3 regions. TCRdb re-analysed the multiplex PCR reads in MiXCR, keeping a single row per CDR3 protein. The repertoire has fewer than 450,000 distinct CDR3 sequences, about 20% of them found once; the top ten carry around 24%. V lost 8 bases and J lost 5, with 21 bases in between. Germline CDR1 SNHLY, CDR2 FYNNEI. CDR3 size: 16 residues. In its sample, this clonotype was seen many times. Its antigen is unidentified. Time point given: persistent/refractory GD, antithyroid drugs over 5 years with positive TRAb. Extracted RNA from PBMCs served as the source of the TCR library. Study results and limitations: New patients shared fewer public clonotypes (966) than persistent patients did (around 2,900).

This sequence originates from a female donor with Graves disease. The chain combines TRBV2 with TRBJ2-2, with TRBD1 as a possible D gene (6 bases). The sequencing used peripheral blood mononuclear cells (PBMCs), collected when the disease was refractory, from a patient treated with antithyroid drugs. In DNA form, the CDR3 reads TGTGCCAGCCGGATTGAAGGGGGAACCTGGACCGGGGAGCTGTTTTTT. Translated, it gives CASRIEGGTWTGELFF.